This T cell receptor beta chain appears in the sequencing data of a study of blood T cells in healthy people across ages. Study conclusions and caveats: With donor CMV status unknown, expanded clonotype changes were possibly confounded.

CDR1 SGHRS and CDR2 YFSETQ come from the germline V gene. The CDR3 totals 17 residues. This clonotype turned up a few times. What it binds is not known. Russia was home to the donors, healthy Caucasian individuals aged roughly 6 to 95. A second PCR of 7 to 11 cycles used a sample-barcoded 5' primer and a J-beta primer mix. TCRdb analysed the 5' RACE reads with MiXCR anew, one entry per CDR3 protein. The repertoire holds some 1.6 million distinct CDR3 sequences, with almost 35% as singletons. The origin of this receptor is a woman in her 30s in good health. The source material was blood. The chain carries TRBV5-1 and TRBJ2-5; 9 bases match TRBD1. The J call may not be correct, given that the DNA end is closer to TRBJ2-7. CDR3 protein: CASSLSRDRVISYEQYF. DNA for the CDR3: TGCGCCAGCAGCTTGTCCCGGGACAGGGTTATCTCCTACGAGCAGTACTTC.